Presented here are 24 T cell receptor beta chains from one specimen sequenced in a study of CD8+ T cells in alopecia areata (dated by TCRdb to 2016 to 2019). Library creation used the immunoSEQ multiplex PCR assay. To provide template for TCR sequencing, every sample had RNA extracted and reverse transcribed into cDNA. Drawn from immuneACCESS, this table holds only the in-frame rearrangements with V and J called that TCRdb kept. Clones are partly lost; checked studies trace under half to an unresolved V gene and leave the rest unexplained. For this sample there are 150,000 to 200,000 clones; over 55% appear just once. The top ten clonotypes cover around 0.92% of the sample. This specimen's time point label, per the study, means: 24 weeks on oral tofacitinib. The sample's treatment or condition label, in plain terms: oral pan-JAK inhibitor, 5-10 mg twice daily. Sequencing used CD4+ T cells sorted from blood, obtained at week 24, from a patient treated with tofacitinib. The origin of the receptors is a human donor with alopecia areata.

The rearrangement joins TRBV5-1 to TRBJ1-2; no firm D call. This CDR3 spans 13 amino acids. V lost 4 bases and J 4 bases, leaving 11 bases between the germline ends. Germline assignment: CDR1 SGHRS and CDR2 YFSETQ. The CDR3: CASSGSSTYGYTF. The CDR3 DNA reads as TGCGCCAGCAGCGGATCCAGTACCTATGGCTACACCTTC.

V gene TRBV9 combines with J gene TRBJ1-2; weak D call: TRBD1 (5 bases). Trimming shortened V by 0 bases and J by 7 bases, and 13 bases separated the two germline ends. The CDR3 is 14 residues long. Germline V lookup: CDR1 SGDLS, CDR2 YYNGEE. The CDR3 reads CASSVGTDISGYTF. The CDR3 DNA is TGTGCCAGCAGCGTAGGAACGGACATTTCTGGCTACACCTTC.

This clone was found a few times. V gene TRBV9 combines with J gene TRBJ2-2; TRBD1 matches 7 bases. Germline V lookup: CDR1 SGDLS, CDR2 YYNGEE. CDR3 length: 16 residues. V was clipped by 1 base and J by 2 bases; unmatched bases: 5. The CDR3 nucleotides are TGTGCCAGCAGCGTACGTCCAGGGGGTAACACCGGGGAGCTGTTTTTT. Translation: CASSVRPGGNTGELFF.

This clone was seen a handful of times. Other nucleotide sequences from this sample produce the same CDR3. This chain uses TRBV29-1 with TRBJ1-5, with unresolved D. Trimming took 4 bases from V and 3 from J, leaving 7 bases between them. Germline CDR1 and CDR2: SQVTM and ANQGSEA. The CDR3 is made up of 12 amino acids. CDR3 loop: CSVGSANQPQHF. The DNA for the CDR3 is TGCAGCGTTGGCAGCGCCAATCAGCCCCAGCATTTT.

This clone occurred a few times. The chain couples TRBV5-1 to TRBJ1-1; 11 positions agree with TRBD1. The V and J ends lost 0 bases and 8 bases, in that order; junction bases with no gene match: 9. Germline CDR1 SGHRS, CDR2 YFSETQ. There are 16 residues in the CDR3. The CDR3 DNA reads TGCGCCAGCAGCTTGGCCGATTTTGGGACAGGGGGAGAAGCTTTCTTT. This gives the protein CASSLADFGTGGEAFF.

The rearrangement uses TRBV29-1 and TRBJ2-5; no clear D. Per the germline V gene, CDR1 is SQVTM and CDR2 is ANQGSEA. V lost 4 bases to trimming and J lost 4 bases, with 10 bases between them. The CDR3 runs 12 residues. The CDR3 is CSVVVLGETQYF. The CDR3 DNA follows: TGCAGCGTTGTAGTGTTGGGAGAGACCCAGTACTTC.

This clone was recorded a few times. This chain uses TRBV10-3 with TRBJ2-1; the D gene is possibly TRBD1 (6 bases). The V and J ends lost 5 bases and 8 bases respectively, with 13 bases between them. Germline values: CDR1 ENHRY, CDR2 SYGVKD. The CDR3 is made up of 13 amino acids. In nucleotides, the CDR3 is TGTGCCATCAGTTACAGGGTTTTTGATGAGCAGTTCTTC. Encoded protein: CAISYRVFDEQFF.

The CDR3 protein is CASSLAADRANTEAFF. DNA for the CDR3: TGCGCCAGCAGCTTGGCCGCTGACAGGGCGAACACTGAAGCTTTCTTT. This sequence joins TRBV5-1 and TRBJ1-1, with TRBD1 identical over 7 bases. Germline V gene data show CDR1 as SGHRS and CDR2 as YFSETQ. The CDR3 sequence is 16 residues long. The trim removed 0 bases at V and 1 base at J, leaving 6 bases unmatched.

Only a few counts were recorded for this clone. The junction departs from germline at one end; a sequencing error may be responsible. This chain joins TRBV6-6 and TRBJ1-5; 8 nucleotides match TRBD1. Germline V gene lookup returns CDR1 MNHNY and CDR2 SVGAGI (reference sequence). There are 13 residues in the CDR3. The CDR3 spells CASSYRVGDRRIF. CDR3 sequence (DNA): TGTGCCAGCAGTTACAGGGTCGGGGACAGGCGTATTTTT.

This clone was observed a single time. One end of the junction does not line up with germline, which may come from a read error. The chain is built from TRBV30 and TRBJ1-2; D is possibly TRBD1 (5 bases). This CDR3 region has 10 residues. Germline CDR1 reads GTSNPN; CDR2 reads SVGIG (reference sequence). The CDR3: CAWRTGGTFF. CDR3 sequence (DNA): TGTGCCTGGCGGACCGGGGGGACCTTCTTC. The variable domain in full, with the rest retrieved from reference TRBV30 and TRBJ1-2, is SQTIHQWPATLVQPVGSPLSLECTVEGTSNPNLYWYRQAAGRGLQLLFYSVGIGQISSEVPQNLSASRPQDRQFILSSKKLLLSDSGFYLCAWRTGGTFFGSGTRLTVV.

The V and J genes are TRBV5-1 and TRBJ2-2; D is unresolved. Germline CDR1 SGHRS, CDR2 YFSETQ. With 0 bases removed from V and 4 bases from J, the gap between germline ends came to 7 bases. The CDR3 has 14 residues. In nucleotides, the CDR3 is TGCGCCAGCAGCTTGGTAGGGTTCACCGGGGAGCTGTTTTTT. It specifies CASSLVGFTGELFF.

This clone was counted only a few times. The chain uses TRBV30 and TRBJ1-2, with D possibly TRBD1 on 5 matching bases. The CDR3 loop spans 13 amino acids. Germline V gene data show CDR1 as GTSNPN and CDR2 as SVGIG (reference sequence). The germline V and J ends were trimmed by 3 bases and 4 bases, with 12 bases remaining between them. The CDR3 DNA follows: TGTGCCTGGAGAGAACAGGATCTCTATGGCTACACCTTC. Protein product: CAWREQDLYGYTF.

This clone was picked up many times. V gene TRBV18 combines with J gene TRBJ2-7; D is unclear. The germline CDR1 and CDR2 sequences are KGHSH and LQKENI. V was shortened by 2 bases and J by 7 bases, with 9 bases between the two germline ends. This CDR3 is built from 12 residues. The CDR3 region is CASSPAADEQYF. CDR3 sequence (DNA): TGTGCCAGCTCACCAGCGGCCGATGAGCAGTACTTC.

This clone was detected only a few times. This chain connects TRBV5-1 to TRBJ2-5; D possibly uses TRBD1 or TRBD2 (6 bases each). CDR3 length: 16 residues. Deletions cut 2 bases from V and 5 bases from J, with 19 bases between. The germline gives CDR1 SGHRS, CDR2 YFSETQ. Here the CDR3 reads CASSFAGHTIGETQYF. For the CDR3, the DNA is TGCGCCAGCAGCTTCGCGGGACATACCATCGGGGAGACCCAGTACTTC.

The chain carries TRBV25-1 and TRBJ2-5, with D possibly being TRBD1 (6 bases). The germline gives CDR1 MGHDK, CDR2 SYGVNS. This CDR3 comprises 14 residues. Trimming took 5 bases from V and 5 from J, leaving 15 bases between them. The CDR3 region is CASSQRSRGETQYF. CDR3 nucleotide sequence: TGTGCCAGCAGTCAAAGATCCAGGGGCGAGACCCAGTACTTC. Full variable domain (outside the CDR3, taken from reference TRBV25-1 and TRBJ2-5): EADIYQTPRYLVIGTGKKITLECSQTMGHDKMYWYQQDPGMELHLIHYSYGVNSTEKGDLSSESTVSRIRTEHFPLTLESARPSHTSQYLCASSQRSRGETQYFGPGTRLLVL.

This chain links TRBV7-2 with TRBJ2-5; unclear D gene. Germline V lookup: CDR1 SGHTA, CDR2 FQGNSA. CDR3 length: 15 residues. The V end lost 4 bases, the J end lost 0 bases, and 12 bases lay between the germline ends. CDR3 in amino acids: CASSSMSINQETQYF. The CDR3 DNA reads as TGTGCCAGCAGCTCGATGTCGATCAACCAAGAGACCCAGTACTTC.

This clone has a handful of counts. The chain links TRBV7-2 to TRBJ1-1, with no clear D. Germline CDR1 reads SGHTA; CDR2 reads FQGNSA. The CDR3 is 14 amino acids. Trimming stripped 5 bases from V and 4 bases from J, with 14 bases between. The CDR3 loop is CASSTPARTTEAFF. The CDR3 DNA follows: TGTGCCAGCAGCACCCCCGCACGGACCACTGAAGCTTTCTTT.

The gene calls are TRBV29-1 and TRBJ1-5, with 9 bases that match TRBD1. Germline assignment: CDR1 SQVTM and CDR2 ANQGSEA. V lost 6 bases, J lost 7 bases, and 10 bases stayed unmatched. The CDR3 has 14 residues. This chain's CDR3 is CSVSTGTGRQPQHF. The CDR3 bases are TGCAGCGTGTCCACCGGGACAGGGAGACAGCCCCAGCATTTT.

The chain employs TRBV6-6 and TRBJ1-1; no reliable D call. The V end was cut by 0 bases, the J end by 7 bases, with 12 bases between. CDR3 length equals 14 residues. Germline CDR1 MNHNY, CDR2 SVGAGI (reference sequence). CDR3 residues: CASSYSIIEHEAFF. CDR3 coding DNA: TGTGCCAGCAGTTACTCGATAATAGAACATGAAGCTTTCTTT.

The V gene is TRBV23-1, the J gene TRBJ1-4; no definite D call. TRBV23-1 is given ORF status, its function remaining uncertain. The CDR3 consists of 20 residues. V gave up 0 bases and J gave up 7 bases, with 27 bases separating them. CDR3 loop: CASSQSWGRELYQIAEKLFF. CDR3 in DNA: TGCGCCAGCAGTCAATCATGGGGTCGAGAATTATACCAGATAGCTGAAAAACTGTTTTTT.

The chain carries TRBV12-5 and TRBJ2-2; D is possibly TRBD2 (6 bases). The ends were cut back, 5 bases at V and 1 base at J, with 14 bases in the middle. The germline V gene encodes CDR1 LGHNT and CDR2 FRNRAP. This CDR3 spans 16 amino acids. DNA of the CDR3: TGTGCTAGTGGTGCCCCCGCGGGGAAGAACACCGGGGAGCTGTTTTTT. Protein product: CASGAPAGKNTGELFF.

The V and J genes are TRBV4-3 and TRBJ2-2; 8 nucleotides match TRBD1. Trimming at V came to 1 base and at J to 6 bases, leaving 4 bases not matched to a gene. The CDR3 is 15 amino acids. Germline V gene sequence: CDR1 LGHNA, CDR2 YSLEER. The CDR3 reads CASSQAGQGAGELFF. In nucleotides, the CDR3 is TGCGCCAGCAGCCAAGCAGGACAGGGAGCCGGGGAGCTGTTTTTT.

This chain uses TRBV18 with TRBJ1-1; the D gene is possibly TRBD1 (5 bases). Germline CDR1 and CDR2: KGHSH and LQKENI. The germline V and J ends were trimmed by 2 bases and 7 bases, with 14 bases remaining between them. The CDR3 has 14 residues. CDR3 loop: CASSPLDSYVEAFF. The CDR3 DNA reads TGTGCCAGCTCACCATTAGACAGCTATGTTGAAGCTTTCTTT.

This chain connects TRBV9 to TRBJ2-5; 9 bases align to TRBD2. This CDR3 is 15 amino acids long. Germline values: CDR1 SGDLS, CDR2 YYNGEE. The junction had 8 bases not matched to a gene; V was cut back by 3 bases and J by 5 bases. The CDR3 coding sequence is TGTGCCAGCAGCGGAAACCCTAGCGGGGTCGAGACCCAGTACTTC. Translation gives CASSGNPSGVETQYF.